The clone carrying this T cell receptor beta chain was seen only a few times. This entry is derived from a study of OX40 agonist ivuxolimab in advanced cancers. Study at large: Ivuxolimab is an agonistic anti-OX40 (CD134) antibody, and patients were treated with it.

This CDR3 comprises 13 residues. V lost 5 bases and J 8 bases, leaving 15 bases between the germline ends. Germline V gene lookup returns CDR1 SEHNR and CDR2 FQNEAQ (reference sequence). Only in-frame clones appear in the TCRdb table, and some are missing; sequencing was by immunoSEQ multiplex PCR. This sample yields about 100,000 clones, of which around 93% are seen a single time; 0.5% to 0.65% belongs to the top ten. The rearrangement links TRBV7-9 to TRBJ1-2; maybe TRBD1 (5 bases). Material: CD4+ or CD8+ T cells sorted from blood, obtained in a trial of the OX40 agonist ivuxolimab. The receptor's source is an adult with an advanced solid tumor such as melanoma, head and neck, liver or kidney cancer. The chain's CDR3 is CASSESAGSGYTF. DNA for the CDR3: TGTGCCAGCAGCGAGTCGGCAGGGAGCGGCTACACCTTC. Using reference TRBV7-9 and TRBJ1-2 for the parts outside the CDR3, the full variable domain is DTGVSQNPRHKITKRGQNVTFRCDPISEHNRLYWYRQTLGQGPEFLTYFQNEAQLEKSRLLSDRFSAERPKGSFSTLEIQRTEQGDSAMYLCASSESAGSGYTFGSGTRLTVV.